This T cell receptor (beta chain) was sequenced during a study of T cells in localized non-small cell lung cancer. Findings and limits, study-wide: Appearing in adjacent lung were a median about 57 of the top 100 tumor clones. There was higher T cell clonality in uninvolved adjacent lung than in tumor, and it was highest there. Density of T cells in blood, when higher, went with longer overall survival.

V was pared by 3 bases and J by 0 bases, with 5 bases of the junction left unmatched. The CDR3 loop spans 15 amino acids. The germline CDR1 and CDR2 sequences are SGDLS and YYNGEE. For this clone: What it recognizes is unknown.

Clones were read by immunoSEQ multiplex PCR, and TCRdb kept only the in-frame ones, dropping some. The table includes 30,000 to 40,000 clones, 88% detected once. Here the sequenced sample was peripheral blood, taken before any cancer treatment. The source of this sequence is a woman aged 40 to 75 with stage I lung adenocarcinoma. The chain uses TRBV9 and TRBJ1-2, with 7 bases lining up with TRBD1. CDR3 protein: CASSGYRGSNYGYTF. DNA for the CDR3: TGTGCCAGCAGCGGCTACAGGGGCTCTAACTATGGCTACACCTTC.